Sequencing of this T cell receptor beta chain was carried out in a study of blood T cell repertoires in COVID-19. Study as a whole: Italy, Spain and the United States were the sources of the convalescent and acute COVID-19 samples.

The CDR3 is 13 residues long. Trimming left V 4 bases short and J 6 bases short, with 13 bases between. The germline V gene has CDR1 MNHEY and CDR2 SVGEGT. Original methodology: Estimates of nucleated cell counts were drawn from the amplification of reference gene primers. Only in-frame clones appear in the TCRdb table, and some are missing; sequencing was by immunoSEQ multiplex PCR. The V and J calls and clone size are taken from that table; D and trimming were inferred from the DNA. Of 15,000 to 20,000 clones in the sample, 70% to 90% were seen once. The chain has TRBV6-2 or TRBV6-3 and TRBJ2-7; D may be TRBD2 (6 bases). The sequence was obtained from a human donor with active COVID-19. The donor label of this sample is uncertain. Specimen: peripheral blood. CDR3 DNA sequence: TGTGCCAGCAGTTTAGTAAGGGGAGGCGAGCAGTACTTC. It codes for CASSLVRGGEQYF.